This TCR beta chain was found in a study of metastatic and nonmetastatic thyroid tumors. In its sample, this clone was seen many times. Other DNA sequences in this sample translate to the same CDR3. V was pared by 0 bases and J by 0 bases, with 7 bases between. The CDR3 contains 15 residues. CDR1 SGHRS and CDR2 YFSETQ come from the germline V gene. Not a single patient had been given any form of treatment at any point before undergoing thyroid surgery. TCRdb redid the clone calls on the PCR reads using MiXCR. This sample has roughly 6,900 clones, with 27% found just once. Input material: adjacent normal tissue. This clonotype was obtained from a male donor with papillary thyroid cancer or a benign thyroid nodule (not recorded which). Some clones in this sample may be carry-over from other donors' samples. The chain carries TRBV5-1 and TRBJ1-3; tentative D call: TRBD1 (5 bases). DNA of the CDR3: TGCGCCAGCAGCTTGGCCGGGGGCTCTGGAAACACCATATATTTT. Protein product: CASSLAGGSGNTIYF. Using reference TRBV5-1 and TRBJ1-3 for the parts outside the CDR3, the full variable domain is KAGVTQTPRYLIKTRGQQVTLSCSPISGHRSVSWYQQTPGQGLQFLFEYFSETQRNKGNFPGRFSGRQFSNSRSEMNVSTLELGDSALYLCASSLAGGSGNTIYFGEGSWLTVV.